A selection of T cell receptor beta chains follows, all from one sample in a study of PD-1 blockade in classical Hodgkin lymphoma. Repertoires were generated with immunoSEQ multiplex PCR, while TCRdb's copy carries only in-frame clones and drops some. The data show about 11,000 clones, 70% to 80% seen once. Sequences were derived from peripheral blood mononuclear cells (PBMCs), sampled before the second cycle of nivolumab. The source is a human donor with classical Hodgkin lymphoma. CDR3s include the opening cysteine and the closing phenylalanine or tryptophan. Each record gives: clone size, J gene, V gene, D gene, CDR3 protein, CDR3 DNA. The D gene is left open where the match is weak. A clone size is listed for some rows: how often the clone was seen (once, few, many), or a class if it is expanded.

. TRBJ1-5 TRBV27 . CASSFGQNSNQPQHF TGTGCCAGCAGTTTCGGACAGAATAGCAATCAGCCCCAGCATTTT
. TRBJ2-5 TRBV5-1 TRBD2 CASSPIAGLETQYF TGCGCCAGCAGCCCGATAGCGGGACTAGAGACCCAGTACTTC
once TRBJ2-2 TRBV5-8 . CATPGPGRTYTGELFF TGTGCCACTCCGGGACCGGGGCGGACATACACCGGGGAGCTGTTTTTT
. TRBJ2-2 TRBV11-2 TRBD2 CASSLRPVLAGVGELFF TGTGCCAGCAGCTTACGACCCGTACTAGCGGGAGTCGGGGAGCTGTTTTTT
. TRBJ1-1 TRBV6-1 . CATQKNWNTEAFF TGTGCCACCCAAAAGAATTGGAACACTGAAGCTTTCTTT
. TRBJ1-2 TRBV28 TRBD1 CASTIGQGRYGYTF TGTGCCAGCACCATAGGACAGGGAAGGTATGGCTACACCTTC
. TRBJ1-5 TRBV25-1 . CASSELGGRADQPQHF TGTGCCAGCAGTGAACTCGGGGGGCGCGCGGATCAGCCCCAGCATTTT
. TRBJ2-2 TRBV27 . CASSLRAHGELFF TGTGCCAGCAGCCTCCGGGCACACGGTGAGCTGTTTTTT
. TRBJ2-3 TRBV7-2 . CASSEPHRGSLAGTDTQYF TGTGCCAGCAGCGAGCCCCATCGGGGGTCCCTAGCAGGCACAGATACGCAGTATTTT
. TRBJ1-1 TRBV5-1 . CASSLGRQRLNSPTEAFF TGCGCCAGCAGCTTGGGGAGACAAAGGCTGAACTCCCCAACTGAAGCTTTCTTT
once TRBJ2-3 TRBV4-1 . CASSSEPAASTDTQYF TGCGCCAGCAGTTCCGAGCCAGCGGCTAGCACAGATACGCAGTATTTT
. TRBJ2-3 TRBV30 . CAWRTVSDTQYF TGTGCCTGGAGGACCGTATCTGATACGCAGTATTTT
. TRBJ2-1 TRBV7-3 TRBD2 CASSSSGRADEQFF TGTGCCAGCAGCTCTAGCGGGAGGGCCGATGAGCAGTTCTTC
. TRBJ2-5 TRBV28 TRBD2 CASSPGRGSGAGGLAGGSQETQYF TGTGCCAGCAGTCCAGGCCGGGGGTCTGGAGCCGGAGGACTAGCGGGAGGCTCCCAAGAGACCCAGTACTTC
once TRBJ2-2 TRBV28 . CASRSSAGELFF TGTGCCAGCAGAAGCAGCGCCGGGGAGCTGTTTTTT
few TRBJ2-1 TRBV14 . CASSQDRAEQFF TGTGCCAGCAGCCAAGATCGGGCTGAGCAGTTCTTC
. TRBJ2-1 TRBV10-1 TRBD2 CASSPRTSNPYNEQFF TGCGCCAGCAGTCCACGGACTAGTAACCCCTACAATGAGCAGTTCTTC
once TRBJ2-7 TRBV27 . CASSLFLGGYEQYF TGTGCCAGCAGTTTATTTTTGGGGGGCTACGAGCAGTACTTC
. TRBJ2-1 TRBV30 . CACHNSYNEQFF TGTGCCTGCCACAACTCCTACAATGAGCAGTTCTTC
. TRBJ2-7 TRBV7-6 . CASSSLSYEQYF TGTGCCAGCAGCTCCCTCTCCTACGAGCAGTACTTC
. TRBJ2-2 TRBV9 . CASSEGTPLNTGELFF TGTGCCAGCAGCGAAGGGACGCCCCTGAACACCGGGGAGCTGTTTTTT
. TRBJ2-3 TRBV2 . CASDVGVTDTQYF TGTGCCAGCGATGTGGGGGTTACAGATACGCAGTATTTT
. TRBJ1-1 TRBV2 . CASSGTRFGATEAFF TGTGCCAGCAGTGGTACTAGGTTTGGGGCCACTGAAGCTTTCTTT
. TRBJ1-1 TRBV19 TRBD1 CASTLMGDRANTEAFF TGTGCCAGTACCCTGATGGGGGACAGGGCGAACACTGAAGCTTTCTTT
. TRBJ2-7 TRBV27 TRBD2 CASSPERLAHPYEQYF TGTGCCAGCAGTCCCGAACGACTAGCTCACCCCTACGAGCAGTACTTC